Detailed here is one T cell receptor beta chain. The CDR3 loop spans 15 amino acids. Trimming stripped 0 bases from V and 8 bases from J, with 14 bases between. In germline, CDR1 is MGHRA, CDR2 YSYEKL. Authors' processing steps: It was from reference gene primer amplification that nucleated cell counts were estimated. Profiling relied on immunoSEQ multiplex PCR, and the TCRdb table lists in-frame clones only, not all of them. That table is the source of V, J and clone size, and D and trimming were worked out from the DNA. The table includes tens of thousands of clones, 65% to 90% detected once. The entry originates in a study of blood T cell repertoires in COVID-19. Study context: From the United States, Italy and Spain came samples of acute and convalescent COVID-19. PBMCs, B-cell-depleted T cells, or T cells were the source of the cDNA or gDNA that made up the material.

Material: peripheral blood. This chain connects TRBV4-1 to TRBJ2-1; tentative D call: TRBD1 (6 bases). The TCR sequence derives from a human donor in a cohort sampled during active COVID-19. The CDR3 loop is CASSQDEGRGYEQFF. The CDR3 region has the DNA TGCGCCAGCAGCCAAGATGAGGGCAGGGGCTATGAGCAGTTCTTC.